The entry below gives a single T cell receptor beta chain sequence along with its context. Responders (approximately 200,000, CFSE-labeled) were co-plated with approximately 200,000 irradiated, violet-dye-labeled stimulators. This entry comes from a study of graft-versus-host responses after intestinal transplantation. Across the whole study: Grafts were multivisceral, liver-intestinal, or isolated intestinal.

Study-level results: Levels of circulating GvH clones at their peak were associated with early post-transplant HvG declines. Detected in recipient marrow were GvH clones, some of which were first observed in ileum or blood. High graft-versus-host to host-versus-graft clonal ratios were seen in allografts of patients with graft-donor T cell macrochimerism.

The method was immunoSEQ multiplex PCR; TCRdb's version includes in-frame clones alone and lacks a portion of them. This table has 20,000 to 25,000 clones, 25% to 35% appearing once. The CDR3 is 13 residues long. Trimming removed 5 bases from V and 6 bases from J, with 12 bases in between. Germline V gene lookup returns CDR1 MNHNY and CDR2 SVGAGI (reference sequence). The chain employs TRBV6-6 and TRBJ2-3; D gene uncertain. The source material was alloreactive CD8+ T cells from a mixed lymphocyte reaction culture, sampled before intestinal transplant. Subset noted: CFSE-low proliferating T cells sorted from approximately 6-day pre-transplant mixed lymphocyte reaction (GvH or HvG direction). This sequence was found in a human patient who received an intestinal transplant. The CDR3 is CASSTARPDTQYF. The CDR3 DNA reads TGTGCCAGCAGTACCGCCCGACCCGATACGCAGTATTTT.